The 9 T cell receptor beta chains in this list originate from one sample, sequenced in a study of shared clonotypes between healthy human individuals. Data came from immunoSEQ multiplex PCR; TCRdb stores just in-frame clones and leaves some out. The sample yields over a million clones, around 78% seen once. The material sequenced was memory CD4+ T cells from PBMCs. The subset was: CD45RA-negative fraction. Receptor source: a man between 18 and 35 years old in good health. Some clones in this sample may be carry-over from other donors' samples.

The V gene is TRBV30, the J gene TRBJ2-3; the D is unclear. CDR3 length equals 14 residues. The V end lost 4 bases, the J end lost 2 bases, and 13 bases lay between the germline ends. Germline CDR1 GTSNPN, CDR2 SVGIG (reference sequence). CDR3 nucleotide sequence: TGTGCCTGGACTTTGGGCGGTCCCACAGATACGCAGTATTTT. Amino acid sequence: CAWTLGGPTDTQYF.

The chain is built from TRBV28 and TRBJ2-5, with D uncertain. The ends were cut back, 4 bases at V and 1 base at J, with 7 bases in the middle. CDR3 length equals 13 residues. Germline-derived CDR1 and CDR2 are MDHEN and SYDVKM. CDR3 DNA sequence: TGTGCCAGCAGTTCCTATCCCCAAGAGACCCAGTACTTC. It encodes CASSSYPQETQYF. Looking up the rest from reference TRBV28 and TRBJ2-5 gives the full variable domain: DVKVTQSSRYLVKRTGEKVFLECVQDMDHENMFWYRQDPGLGLRLIYFSYDVKMKEKGDIPEGYSVSREKKERFSLILESASTNQTSMYLCASSSYPQETQYFGPGTRLLVL.

About this clone: At the DNA level, this CDR3 is encoded by other sequences in the same sample as well. This sequence joins TRBV2 and TRBJ1-2; unclear D gene. V was pared by 1 base and J by 2 bases, with 5 bases between. CDR3 size: 13 residues. CDR1 and CDR2 (germline): SNHLY, FYNNEI. This chain's CDR3 is CASSEGENYGYTF. For the CDR3, the DNA is TGTGCCAGCAGTGAAGGGGAGAACTATGGCTACACCTTC.

The rearrangement uses TRBV2 and TRBJ2-5, with 10 bases fitting TRBD2. The V gene's germline CDR1 is SNHLY and CDR2 FYNNEI. Germline trimming cut 5 bases from V and 4 bases from J; bases unmatched to any gene: 10. The CDR3 is made up of 16 amino acids. CDR3 nucleotide sequence: TGTGCCAGCAGTATAGACCCGGGACTAGCGCGAGAGACCCAGTACTTC. Encoded protein: CASSIDPGLARETQYF.

The chain joins TRBV11-1 to TRBJ2-1, with 9 bases lining up with TRBD1. The V gene end was trimmed by 0 bases and the J gene end by 6 bases; junction bases not matched to a gene: 3. CDR3 length: 15 residues. Germline CDR1 and CDR2: SGHAT and FQDESV (reference sequence). The CDR3 sequence is CASSLALTGGNEQFF. Written as DNA, the CDR3 is TGTGCCAGCAGCTTAGCGTTGACAGGGGGCAATGAGCAGTTCTTC.

There are a few counts of this clone. The genes are TRBV30 and TRBJ1-2; 11 bases fit TRBD1. The CDR3 length is 14 residues. V trimming: 2 bases; J trimming: 8 bases; junction bases outside the gene matches: 7. Germline V gene lookup returns CDR1 GTSNPN and CDR2 SVGIG (reference sequence). CDR3 sequence (DNA): TGTGCCTGGAGTACTTTGGGACAGGGGGGAGGCTACACCTTC. Its protein is CAWSTLGQGGGYTF.

Of note for this clone: This sample includes further DNA sequences coding for the same CDR3. J is TRBJ2-3 and V is TRBV28; D gene unclear. CDR3 length: 12 amino acids. Deletions cut 5 bases from V and 7 bases from J, with 10 bases between. Germline V CDR1 and CDR2: MDHEN, SYDVKM. The CDR3 spells CASSTDSNTQYF. CDR3 DNA: TGTGCCAGCAGTACTGACTCAAATACGCAGTATTTT.

This chain links TRBV28 with TRBJ1-2, with D maybe TRBD1 (6 bases). Looked up from germline, CDR1 is MDHEN and CDR2 is SYDVKM. Trimming removed 10 bases from V and 8 bases from J, with 26 bases in between. There are 15 residues in the CDR3. The CDR3 sequence: CATRSLTGPRGGYTF. The CDR3 DNA reads TGTGCCACCCGCTCACTGACAGGCCCCCGGGGAGGCTACACCTTC.

This clone turned up a few times. The V and J genes are TRBV9 and TRBJ2-1, with D maybe TRBD2 (5 bases). Per germline, CDR1 SGDLS and CDR2 YYNGEE. CDR3 length equals 13 residues. Between the trimmed V and J ends, which lost 7 bases and 8 bases, there was a span of 16 bases. This CDR3 is CASSGWSVDEQFF. The CDR3 nucleotides are TGTGCCAGCTCGGGGTGGAGCGTTGATGAGCAGTTCTTC.